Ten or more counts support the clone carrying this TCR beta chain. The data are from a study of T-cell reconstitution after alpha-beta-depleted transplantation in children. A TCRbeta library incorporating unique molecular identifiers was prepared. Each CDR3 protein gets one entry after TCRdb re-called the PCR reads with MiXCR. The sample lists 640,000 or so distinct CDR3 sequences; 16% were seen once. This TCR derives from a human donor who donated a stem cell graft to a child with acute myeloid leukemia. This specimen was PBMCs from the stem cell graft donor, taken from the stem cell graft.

CDR3 region: CASSLIRALIYNEQFF. DNA for the CDR3: TGTGCCAGCAGCTTGATCAGAGCCTTAATCTACAATGAGCAGTTCTTC. The chain joins TRBV7-2 to TRBJ2-1; no reliable D call. The ends were cut back, 3 bases at V and 3 bases at J, with 15 bases in the middle. CDR1 is SGHTA, CDR2 FQGNSA, per germline. This CDR3 contains 16 residues.